The rows below give T cell receptor beta chains drawn from one sample of a study of blood T cells in healthy people across ages. TCRdb passed the 5' RACE reads through MiXCR, listing each CDR3 protein once. In the table there are approximately 600,000 distinct CDR3 sequences, roughly 53% of which are singletons. Source material: blood. These receptors all come from a man aged 55 to 69 in good health. Both conserved end residues are part of each CDR3. D genes are given only for firm matches. Size is omitted from some rows. Given values are once, few, many or a class for expanded clones.

clone size: .; J gene: TRBJ1-6; D gene: .; V gene: TRBV5-6; CDR3 protein: CASRAWVDSPLHF; CDR3 DNA: TGTGCCAGCAGGGCTTGGGTGGATTCACCCCTCCACTTT
clone size: .; J gene: TRBJ1-1; D gene: TRBD1; V gene: TRBV20-1; CDR3 protein: CSARTGVNTEAFF; CDR3 DNA: TGCAGTGCTCGGACAGGGGTGAACACTGAAGCTTTCTTT
clone size: .; J gene: TRBJ2-3; D gene: .; V gene: TRBV2; CDR3 protein: CASLGSDTQYF; CDR3 DNA: TGTGCCAGCCTAGGGTCAGATACGCAGTATTTT
clone size: few; J gene: TRBJ1-2; D gene: TRBD1; V gene: TRBV12-3/TRBV12-4; CDR3 protein: CASSFSTGDGYTF; CDR3 DNA: TGTGCCAGCAGTTTTAGTACAGGGGATGGCTACACCTTC
clone size: .; J gene: TRBJ2-3; D gene: TRBD1; V gene: TRBV10-2; CDR3 protein: CASSRQGATDTQYF; CDR3 DNA: TGCGCCAGCAGCCGACAGGGGGCAACAGATACGCAGTATTTT
clone size: .; J gene: TRBJ2-5; D gene: TRBD1; V gene: TRBV13; CDR3 protein: CASSLDRGPEQYF; CDR3 DNA: TGTGCCAGCAGCCTCGACAGGGGGCCTGAGCAGTACTTC
clone size: .; J gene: TRBJ1-2; D gene: .; V gene: TRBV6-6; CDR3 protein: CASSNSQGGNYGYTF; CDR3 DNA: TGTGCCAGCAGTAACTCACAGGGAGGGAACTATGGCTACACCTTC
clone size: .; J gene: TRBJ2-7; D gene: .; V gene: TRBV2; CDR3 protein: CASSGTFLTYEQYF; CDR3 DNA: TGTGCCAGCAGTGGGACATTCCTTACCTACGAGCAGTACTTC
clone size: .; J gene: TRBJ1-2; D gene: TRBD1; V gene: TRBV5-1; CDR3 protein: CASSWGGQTNYGYTF; CDR3 DNA: TGCGCCAGCAGCTGGGGGGGACAGACCAACTATGGCTACACCTTC
clone size: .; J gene: TRBJ2-5; D gene: TRBD2; V gene: TRBV7-9; CDR3 protein: CAVPSLAGVGETQYF; CDR3 DNA: TGTGCCGTGCCGTCTCTAGCGGGGGTCGGGGAGACCCAGTACTTC
clone size: .; J gene: TRBJ1-2; D gene: .; V gene: TRBV2; CDR3 protein: CASSEGGVGAPYGYTF; CDR3 DNA: TGTGCCAGCAGTGAAGGGGGGGTGGGGGCTCCTTATGGCTACACCTTC
clone size: once; J gene: TRBJ2-1; D gene: TRBD2; V gene: TRBV20-1; CDR3 protein: CSFSLGLAGSQETQFF; CDR3 DNA: TGCAGTTTCTCGCTAGGGCTAGCGGGTTCCCAAGAGACCCAGTTCTTC
clone size: once; J gene: TRBJ2-5; D gene: .; V gene: TRBV4-1; CDR3 protein: CASSQDPGRGRGETQYF; CDR3 DNA: TGCGCCAGCAGCCAAGACCCGGGCAGGGGAAGAGGAGAGACCCAGTACTTC
clone size: few; J gene: TRBJ1-2; D gene: .; V gene: TRBV6-5; CDR3 protein: CASCLTGRPWGYTF; CDR3 DNA: TGTGCCAGCTGCCTGACAGGCCGACCATGGGGCTACACCTTC
clone size: .; J gene: TRBJ2-5; D gene: .; V gene: TRBV5-1; CDR3 protein: CASSLSTRFETQYF; CDR3 DNA: TGCGCCAGCAGCTTGTCCACCAGGTTTGAGACCCAGTACTTC
clone size: .; J gene: TRBJ2-5; D gene: .; V gene: TRBV7-9; CDR3 protein: CASSLEVTLAETQYF; CDR3 DNA: TGTGCCAGCAGCTTAGAAGTGACTCTTGCAGAGACCCAGTACTTC
clone size: .; J gene: TRBJ2-6; D gene: TRBD1; V gene: TRBV7-2; CDR3 protein: CASSMGQGSSGANVLTF; CDR3 DNA: TGTGCCAGCAGCATGGGACAGGGGTCCTCTGGGGCCAACGTCCTGACTTTC
clone size: .; J gene: TRBJ2-3; D gene: .; V gene: TRBV20-1; CDR3 protein: CSARFPPADTQYF; CDR3 DNA: TGCAGTGCTAGATTTCCCCCGGCGGATACGCAGTATTTT
clone size: few; J gene: TRBJ2-7; D gene: .; V gene: TRBV10-1; CDR3 protein: CASSESRSGHSYEQYF; CDR3 DNA: TGCGCCAGCAGTGAGTCGAGGTCAGGACACTCCTACGAGCAGTACTTC
clone size: .; J gene: TRBJ2-7; D gene: .; V gene: TRBV28; CDR3 protein: CASRLGAYEQYF; CDR3 DNA: TGTGCCAGCAGGTTAGGAGCCTACGAGCAGTACTTC
clone size: .; J gene: TRBJ1-4; D gene: .; V gene: TRBV6-5; CDR3 protein: CASRRFNEKLFF; CDR3 DNA: TGTGCCAGCAGAAGGTTTAATGAAAAACTGTTTTTT
clone size: .; J gene: TRBJ1-2; D gene: .; V gene: TRBV4-2; CDR3 protein: CASSLMAGSRDYGYTF; CDR3 DNA: TGTGCCAGCAGCCTTATGGCGGGTAGTAGGGACTATGGCTACACCTTC
clone size: few; J gene: TRBJ2-1; D gene: TRBD2; V gene: TRBV20-1; CDR3 protein: CTTPGLAGRNEQFF; CDR3 DNA: TGCACCACGCCGGGACTAGCAGGTCGGAATGAGCAGTTCTTC
clone size: .; J gene: TRBJ2-1; D gene: TRBD1; V gene: TRBV6-5; CDR3 protein: CASSWDRENNEQFF; CDR3 DNA: TGTGCCAGCAGTTGGGACAGGGAGAACAATGAGCAGTTCTTC
clone size: once; J gene: TRBJ2-1; D gene: TRBD2; V gene: TRBV3-1; CDR3 protein: CASSHGGGSYNEQFF; CDR3 DNA: TGTGCCAGCAGCCACGGCGGGGGGTCATACAATGAGCAGTTCTTC
clone size: few; J gene: TRBJ2-3; D gene: .; V gene: TRBV29-1; CDR3 protein: CSVGGVDTQYF; CDR3 DNA: TGCAGCGTCGGAGGGGTAGATACGCAGTATTTT
clone size: few; J gene: TRBJ2-5; D gene: .; V gene: TRBV3-1; CDR3 protein: CASSPSREGTQYF; CDR3 DNA: TGTGCCAGCAGCCCGTCAAGGGAAGGGACCCAGTACTTC
clone size: few; J gene: TRBJ2-7; D gene: .; V gene: TRBV20-1; CDR3 protein: CSAGGGGYNEQYF; CDR3 DNA: TGCAGTGCTGGAGGGGGTGGTTACAACGAGCAGTACTTC
clone size: few; J gene: TRBJ2-7; D gene: .; V gene: TRBV3-1; CDR3 protein: CASSQNGGDEQYF; CDR3 DNA: TGTGCCAGCAGCCAAAACGGGGGAGACGAGCAGTACTTC
clone size: .; J gene: TRBJ2-3; D gene: .; V gene: TRBV6-1; CDR3 protein: CASSGVGSRDTQYF; CDR3 DNA: TGTGCCAGCAGTGGGGTGGGATCGAGAGATACGCAGTATTTT
clone size: .; J gene: TRBJ2-7; D gene: .; V gene: TRBV3-1; CDR3 protein: CASSQGALRGYEQYF; CDR3 DNA: TGTGCCAGCAGCCAAGGGGCTCTCCGCGGGTACGAGCAGTACTTC
clone size: few; J gene: TRBJ2-7; D gene: .; V gene: TRBV4-2; CDR3 protein: CASSQDLEKRIRYEQYF; CDR3 DNA: TGTGCCAGCAGCCAAGATTTGGAGAAGCGGATCCGCTACGAGCAGTACTTC
clone size: few; J gene: TRBJ1-3; D gene: .; V gene: TRBV2; CDR3 protein: CASRAREYSGNTIYF; CDR3 DNA: TGTGCCAGCAGAGCCAGGGAATACTCTGGAAACACCATATATTTT
clone size: .; J gene: TRBJ2-4; D gene: TRBD2; V gene: TRBV20-1; CDR3 protein: CSAIRTGRTSGSLAKNIQYF; CDR3 DNA: TGCAGTGCTATACGCACAGGGAGGACTAGCGGGTCTCTAGCCAAAAACATTCAGTACTTC
clone size: few; J gene: TRBJ1-4; D gene: .; V gene: TRBV27; CDR3 protein: CAHLPSEKLFF; CDR3 DNA: TGTGCCCACCTACCCAGCGAAAAACTGTTTTTT
clone size: .; J gene: TRBJ2-1; D gene: .; V gene: TRBV20-1; CDR3 protein: CSASVYGALTYNEQFF; CDR3 DNA: TGCAGTGCTAGTGTGTACGGGGCGCTGACCTACAATGAGCAGTTCTTC
clone size: .; J gene: TRBJ2-5; D gene: TRBD2; V gene: TRBV10-2; CDR3 protein: CASPGLAGGPYQETQYF; CDR3 DNA: TGCGCCAGCCCTGGACTAGCGGGGGGCCCGTACCAAGAGACCCAGTACTTC
clone size: once; J gene: TRBJ2-5; D gene: TRBD2; V gene: TRBV6-1; CDR3 protein: CASSRIRLRGGSPSPETQYF; CDR3 DNA: TGTGCCAGCAGTCGAATCAGGCTGCGGGGGGGCTCTCCTTCCCCAGAGACCCAGTACTTC
clone size: .; J gene: TRBJ2-1; D gene: .; V gene: TRBV20-1; CDR3 protein: CSAALAGQDYNEQFF; CDR3 DNA: TGCAGTGCCGCCTTAGCGGGACAGGACTACAATGAGCAGTTCTTC
clone size: .; J gene: TRBJ1-1; D gene: .; V gene: TRBV20-1; CDR3 protein: CSAQQTGTEAFF; CDR3 DNA: TGCAGTGCTCAACAAACAGGGACTGAAGCTTTCTTT
clone size: few; J gene: TRBJ2-7; D gene: TRBD2; V gene: TRBV29-1; CDR3 protein: CSVALPGTSGGASYEQYF; CDR3 DNA: TGCAGCGTTGCCCTCCCCGGGACTAGCGGGGGGGCGTCCTACGAGCAGTACTTC
clone size: .; J gene: TRBJ2-3; D gene: .; V gene: TRBV6-5; CDR3 protein: CASSYSPAIQADTQYF; CDR3 DNA: TGTGCCAGCAGTTACTCCCCAGCGATTCAGGCAGATACGCAGTATTTT
clone size: .; J gene: TRBJ1-4; D gene: TRBD1; V gene: TRBV20-1; CDR3 protein: CSARTGGVGREKLFF; CDR3 DNA: TGCAGTGCTCGGACAGGGGGCGTAGGGCGTGAAAAACTGTTTTTT
clone size: .; J gene: TRBJ1-2; D gene: .; V gene: TRBV5-1; CDR3 protein: CASTLTGGGGTLANYGYTF; CDR3 DNA: TGCGCCAGCACTCTGACCGGCGGCGGGGGGACACTGGCTAACTATGGCTACACCTTC
clone size: few; J gene: TRBJ2-5; D gene: TRBD1; V gene: TRBV6-1; CDR3 protein: CASSEVLGQGGETQYF; CDR3 DNA: TGTGCCAGCAGTGAAGTCTTGGGACAGGGAGGCGAGACCCAGTACTTC
clone size: .; J gene: TRBJ2-3; D gene: .; V gene: TRBV20-1; CDR3 protein: CSAPGRVSTDTQYF; CDR3 DNA: TGCAGTGCCCCCGGGAGAGTGAGCACAGATACGCAGTATTTT
clone size: few; J gene: TRBJ2-7; D gene: .; V gene: TRBV15; CDR3 protein: CATSREGIREQYF; CDR3 DNA: TGTGCCACCAGCAGAGAGGGAATCCGCGAGCAGTACTTC
clone size: .; J gene: TRBJ1-2; D gene: .; V gene: TRBV6-5; CDR3 protein: CASRFDRENYGYTF; CDR3 DNA: TGTGCCAGCAGATTCGACAGAGAGAACTATGGCTACACCTTC
clone size: few; J gene: TRBJ2-5; D gene: .; V gene: TRBV5-1; CDR3 protein: CASSLTGSPEETQYF; CDR3 DNA: TGCGCCAGCAGCTTGACAGGGTCTCCTGAAGAGACCCAGTACTTC
clone size: .; J gene: TRBJ2-7; D gene: TRBD2; V gene: TRBV7-9; CDR3 protein: CASSLGGSGGAYEQYF; CDR3 DNA: TGTGCCAGCAGCTTAGGCGGTAGCGGGGGGGCCTACGAGCAGTACTTC
clone size: .; J gene: TRBJ2-7; D gene: TRBD1; V gene: TRBV11-2; CDR3 protein: CASSFPGQAYEQYF; CDR3 DNA: TGTGCCAGCAGCTTCCCAGGACAGGCCTACGAGCAGTACTTC
clone size: .; J gene: TRBJ2-7; D gene: TRBD1; V gene: TRBV14; CDR3 protein: CASSRRGQGAYEQYF; CDR3 DNA: TGTGCCAGCAGCCGCCGGGGACAGGGGGCATACGAGCAGTACTTC
clone size: .; J gene: TRBJ2-7; D gene: TRBD1; V gene: TRBV7-2; CDR3 protein: CASSFSPGTGANYEQYF; CDR3 DNA: TGTGCCAGCAGCTTCTCCCCGGGGACAGGGGCCAACTACGAGCAGTACTTC
clone size: .; J gene: TRBJ1-1; D gene: .; V gene: TRBV19; CDR3 protein: CASSIGHLSNTEAFF; CDR3 DNA: TGTGCCAGTAGTATAGGACATCTGTCGAACACTGAAGCTTTCTTT